These 23 T cell receptor beta chains originate from one sample sequenced in a study of blood T cells in healthy people across ages. Through a sample-barcoded 5' primer and a J-beta primer mix, a second PCR was run for roughly 6 to 12 cycles. TCRdb recomputed calls from the 5' RACE reads with MiXCR, one row per CDR3 protein. This table holds about 780,000 distinct CDR3 sequences, 20% to 30% found once. These data are also associated with another study on T cells of mothers and their children.

Material for sequencing was blood. The receptors were gathered from a boy aged 5-17 years in good health.

The V and J genes are TRBV7-9 and TRBJ2-7, with 9 bases aligning to TRBD1. This CDR3 is 16 amino acids long. Germline V gene sequence: CDR1 SEHNR, CDR2 FQNEAQ (reference sequence). V trimming: 7 bases; J trimming: 0 bases; junction bases outside the gene matches: 10. The CDR3 is CASNLGTGMSSYEQYF. CDR3 nucleotides: TGTGCCAGCAACTTGGGGACAGGGATGAGCTCCTACGAGCAGTACTTC.

This rearrangement joins TRBV9 to TRBJ2-7, with 8 bases matching TRBD1. Looked up from germline, CDR1 is SGDLS and CDR2 is YYNGEE. The CDR3 has 14 residues. V shed 0 bases, J shed 10 bases, and the junction held 9 bases outside the gene matches. The CDR3: CASSVAPSGGNQYF. Here the CDR3 DNA reads TGTGCCAGCAGCGTAGCTCCCTCAGGGGGCAACCAGTACTTC.

As for this clonotype: The junction differs from germline at one of its ends, possibly a read error. The chain combines TRBV5-1 with TRBJ2-5, with D perhaps given as TRBD1 or TRBD2 (6 bases each). This CDR3 has 14 amino acids. Looked up from germline, CDR1 is SGHRS and CDR2 is YFSETQ. CDR3 in amino acids: CASSEGGTQETQYF. The CDR3 DNA is TGTGCCAGCAGTGAAGGGGGGACCCAAGAGACCCAGTACTTC.

The V gene is TRBV6-5, the J gene TRBJ2-6, with D possibly being TRBD2 (5 bases). Germline V gives CDR1 MNHEY, CDR2 SVGAGI. Deletions cut 5 bases from V and 0 bases from J, with 11 bases between. The CDR3 has 16 residues. This CDR3 is CASSPPGFSGANVLTF. DNA for the CDR3: TGTGCCAGCAGTCCGCCGGGATTCTCTGGGGCCAACGTCCTGACTTTC.

This clonotype was recorded a few times. The chain combines TRBV5-1 with TRBJ1-2; D is unclear. V was pared by 0 bases and J by 3 bases, with 15 bases between. CDR1 SGHRS and CDR2 YFSETQ come from the germline V gene. This CDR3 spans 16 amino acids. The CDR3 DNA follows: TGCGCCAGCAGCTTGGGCGCCCCGCTCGGAGACTATGGCTACACCTTC. Translating gives CASSLGAPLGDYGYTF.

This chain connects TRBV9 to TRBJ2-5, with 8 bases matching TRBD2. The CDR3 runs to 13 residues. V was clipped by 6 bases and J by 2 bases; unmatched bases: 3. Germline CDR1 SGDLS, CDR2 YYNGEE. CDR3 residues: CASKAGEQETQYF. For the CDR3, the DNA is TGTGCCAGCAAAGCGGGGGAGCAAGAGACCCAGTACTTC.

The V gene is TRBV10-3, the J gene TRBJ1-2, with 8 bases matching TRBD1. V lost 4 bases to trimming and J lost 0 bases; unmatched junction nucleotides: 7. This CDR3 has 16 amino acids. Germline CDR1 reads ENHRY; CDR2 reads SYGVKD. CDR3 in DNA: TGTGCCATCAGTGGGACAGGGCGATCAGCTAACTATGGCTACACCTTC. As protein: CAISGTGRSANYGYTF.

This sequence joins TRBV12-3 or TRBV12-4 and TRBJ1-2; D unresolved. The CDR3 extends over 14 amino acids. The ends were cut back, 4 bases at V and 2 bases at J, with 11 bases in the middle. The CDR3 sequence: CASSYGSQNYGYTF. As DNA, the CDR3 is TGTGCCAGCAGTTATGGCAGCCAGAACTATGGCTACACCTTC.

This chain connects TRBV7-8 to TRBJ2-1; 7 bases agree with TRBD2. The CDR3 consists of 14 residues. V lost 6 bases to trimming and J lost 7 bases; unmatched junction nucleotides: 9. The V gene's germline CDR1 is SGHVS and CDR2 FQNEAQ. The DNA for the CDR3 is TGTGCCAGCAGGGGGGGGAGGGGAGGAAATGAGCAGTTCTTC. Its translation is CASRGGRGGNEQFF. Full variable domain (missing parts from reference TRBV7-8 and TRBJ2-1): GAGVSQSPRYKVAKRGQDVALRCDPISGHVSLFWYQQALGQGPEFLTYFQNEAQLDKSGLPSDRFFAERPEGSVSTLKIQRTQQEDSAVYLCASRGGRGGNEQFFGPGTRLTVL.

The V call is TRBV4-1, the J call TRBJ2-5; 15 nucleotides match TRBD2. The DNA end favors TRBJ2-7, so the J call may be wrong. The germline CDR1 and CDR2 sequences are MGHRA and YSYEKL. The CDR3 extends over 18 amino acids. CDR3 loop: CASSRGLAGGLSSYEQYF. CDR3 coding DNA: TGCGCCAGCAGCCGTGGACTAGCGGGGGGGCTGTCCTCCTACGAGCAGTACTTC.

The chain couples TRBV5-1 to TRBJ2-2; 9 bases fit TRBD1. From germline, CDR1 is SGHRS and CDR2 YFSETQ. V was pared by 0 bases and J by 5 bases, with 8 bases of the junction left unmatched. The CDR3 sequence is 17 residues long. CDR3 amino acids: CASSLGGVGTGTGELFF. The CDR3 DNA reads TGCGCCAGCAGCTTGGGCGGCGTTGGGACAGGGACCGGGGAGCTGTTTTTT.

The chain links TRBV6-6 to TRBJ1-1; 7 bases agree with TRBD1. With V trimmed by 6 bases and J by 7 bases, 5 bases remained unmatched. Looked up from germline, CDR1 is MNHNY and CDR2 is SVGAGI (reference sequence). The CDR3 contains 12 residues. As DNA, the CDR3 is TGTGCCAGCAGGAAACAGGGGATTGAAGCTTTCTTT. Protein sequence: CASRKQGIEAFF.

This clonotype was counted a few times. The V call is TRBV20-1, the J call TRBJ2-6; no reliable D call. Germline CDR1 is DFQATT and CDR2 is SNEGSKA (reference sequence). The CDR3 consists of 15 residues. Between the trimmed V and J ends, which lost 4 bases and 0 bases, there was a span of 10 bases. The CDR3: CSATHEASGANVLTF. For the CDR3, the DNA is TGCAGTGCTACACATGAGGCCTCTGGGGCCAACGTCCTGACTTTC.

The genes are TRBV5-1 and TRBJ2-5, with D possibly being TRBD1 or TRBD2 (5 bases each). TRBJ2-7 matches the DNA end more closely, so the J call is doubtful. The CDR3 runs to 15 residues. Per the germline V gene, CDR1 is SGHRS and CDR2 is YFSETQ. CDR3 DNA sequence: TGCGCCAGCAGCCCGGGGCAGGGATCCACCTACGAGCAGTACTTC. This codes for CASSPGQGSTYEQYF.

This clonotype turned up a few times. The chain is built from TRBV28 and TRBJ2-3; 7 bases fit TRBD2. The CDR3 totals 17 residues. The germline CDR1 and CDR2 sequences are MDHEN and SYDVKM. J gave up 4 bases and V 4 bases, and 14 bases lay outside the gene matches. The CDR3 sequence: CASSSSAWEGIADTQYF. In DNA, the CDR3 is TGTGCCAGCAGTTCATCCGCGTGGGAGGGGATAGCAGATACGCAGTATTTT.

V is TRBV3-1 and J is TRBJ2-7; no definite D call. Looked up from germline, CDR1 is LGHDT and CDR2 is YNNKEL (reference sequence). CDR3 length: 16 amino acids. V was clipped by 4 bases and J by 3 bases, with 19 bases between them. DNA for the CDR3: TGTGCCAGCAGCCGCCGATTAGAAGGGCTGCACTACGAGCAGTACTTC. Its translation: CASSRRLEGLHYEQYF.

Notes on this clonotype: Mismatch with germline at one junction end may stem from a read error. The V gene is TRBV5-1, the J gene TRBJ1-2; TRBD1 agrees at 7 bases. The germline gives CDR1 SGHRS, CDR2 YFSETQ. The length of the CDR3 is 15 residues. The CDR3 sequence is CVSRPTSGTAWGYTF. The DNA of the CDR3 is TGCGTCAGCAGGCCTACTTCCGGGACAGCCTGGGGCTACACCTTC.

This clonotype was observed a few times. The chain joins TRBV12-3 or TRBV12-4 to TRBJ2-3, with TRBD2 as a possible D gene (7 bases). V lost 3 bases, J lost 5 bases, and 12 bases lay in between. The CDR3 runs 14 residues. The CDR3 loop is CASSLMRGRDTQYF. DNA for the CDR3: TGTGCCAGCAGTTTGATGCGGGGGCGAGATACGCAGTATTTT.

This sequence joins TRBV3-1 and TRBJ2-2; 12 positions match TRBD2. Germline V gene lookup returns CDR1 LGHDT and CDR2 YNNKEL (reference sequence). With V trimmed by 7 bases and J by 8 bases, 8 bases remained unmatched. This CDR3 has 15 amino acids. The CDR3 reads CASKDLAGGPGELFF. The CDR3 DNA sequence: TGTGCCAGCAAGGATCTAGCGGGGGGGCCGGGGGAGCTGTTTTTT.

This clonotype appeared a few times. V is TRBV4-1 and J is TRBJ1-5, with TRBD1 matching over 9 bases. The V segment lost 5 bases and the J segment 4 bases; nucleotides outside the gene matches: 6. The germline V gene encodes CDR1 MGHRA and CDR2 YSYEKL. The CDR3 totals 15 residues. The CDR3 coding sequence is TGCGCCAGCAGCTCGGGACAGGGCCCGAATCAGCCCCAGCATTTT. Protein product: CASSSGQGPNQPQHF.

In its sample, this clonotype was seen a few times. V and J are TRBV15 and TRBJ1-4; D possibly corresponds to TRBD1 (6 bases). The CDR3 consists of 17 residues. V shed 3 bases and J shed 0 bases, with 14 bases lying between them. Germline V gives CDR1 LNHNV, CDR2 YYDKDF (reference sequence). The CDR3 reads CATSSPGTSSTNEKLFF. The CDR3, as DNA: TGTGCCACCAGCAGCCCTGGGACATCTTCAACTAATGAAAAACTGTTTTTT.

This clonotype was recorded many times. The chain combines TRBV11-2 with TRBJ2-7; perhaps TRBD1 as D (6 bases). V was clipped by 4 bases and J by 3 bases, with 10 bases between them. The CDR3 is made up of 13 amino acids. Looked up from germline, CDR1 is SGHAT and CDR2 is FQNNGV. CDR3 DNA sequence: TGTGCCAGCAGCTCGAGAGGGGGCTACGAGCAGTACTTC. Amino acids: CASSSRGGYEQYF.

J is TRBJ2-5 and V is TRBV7-8, with a possible D match to TRBD2 (6 bases). Germline assignment: CDR1 SGHVS and CDR2 FQNEAQ. V was trimmed by 8 bases and J by 2 bases, leaving 21 bases between them. The CDR3 has 16 residues. CDR3 amino acids: CASGTFPEGLQETQYF. CDR3 DNA: TGTGCCAGCGGCACCTTTCCGGAGGGCCTACAAGAGACCCAGTACTTC.